The rows below give T cell receptor beta chains drawn from one sample of a study of cytomegalovirus exposure and HLA in healthy donors. Measured with immunoSEQ multiplex PCR; TCRdb has only the in-frame clones, and not every one. The sample lists some 100,000 clones; roughly 80% were seen once. The sample consisted of PBMCs. These receptors were obtained from a man between 50 and 59 years old in good health and CMV-seropositive. CDR3s leave out the opening cysteine and the closing phenylalanine or tryptophan.

>TRBV6-1|TRBJ1-5
ASISTGGGGQPQH
>TRBV15|TRBJ1-2
ATSNRALTGYT
>TRBV7-2|TRBJ2-4
ASSSVAGRGDIQY
>TRBV5-1|TRBJ2-2
ASKQQGAANTGELF
>TRBV5-4|TRBJ1-2
ASSPPPGQGNYGYT
>TRBV7-2|TRBJ1-1
ASRFSTVSSTEAF
>TRBV6-5|TRBJ1-1
ASSLASMNTEAF
>TRBV5-1|TRBJ2-5
ASSARRGETQY
>TRBV2|TRBJ2-1
ASHMGDRGYNEQF
>TRBV28|TRBJ2-2
ASIAPGNTGELF
>TRBV4-2|TRBJ2-3
ASSQGTGTDTQY
>TRBV19|TRBJ1-5
ASSDRGKGRDQPQH
>TRBV28|TRBJ2-1
ASSSGGAAYNEQF
>TRBV12-5|TRBJ1-4
ASGPGQGATNEKLF
>TRBV5-6|TRBJ2-7
ASSRPPTGSSYEQY
>TRBV5-4|TRBJ2-5
ASSGGGSGRAETQY
>TRBV5-1|TRBJ1-4
ASSFRDSNEKLF
>TRBV4-3|TRBJ2-1
ASSQETSGNEQF
>TRBV7-9|TRBJ2-7
ASSLGAERAREQY
>TRBV27|TRBJ1-6
ASSWRGTGGEISPLH
>TRBV7-3|TRBJ2-7
ASSSRGEGYEQY
>TRBV7-9|TRBJ1-2
ASSQSERTGFFGGYT
>TRBV5-4|TRBJ2-7
ASSSAGTPYEQY
>TRBV25-1|TRBJ1-5
ASSEGTTGQPQH
>TRBV7-9|TRBJ2-1
ASSLEVSLPNEQF
>TRBV7-8|TRBJ2-5
ASRGRTRKEETQY
>TRBV18|TRBJ1-6
ASSVQGSKVNSPLH
>TRBV4-2|TRBJ2-3
ASSQAIAGGTDTQY
>TRBV19|TRBJ1-3
ASSTQGTGNTIY
>TRBV28|TRBJ2-1
ASSFGGGNEQF
>TRBV30|TRBJ2-1
AWSVQDSGSDEQF
>TRBV5-1|TRBJ1-1
ASSSGDGNTEAF
>TRBV6-4|TRBJ1-1
ASSDGTGGNTEAF
>TRBV9|TRBJ2-3
ASSVAGGTSTDTQY
>TRBV28|TRBJ2-7
ASSPWDRTSYEQY
>TRBV25-1|TRBJ2-2
ASSDLSRDGELF
>TRBV6-5|TRBJ1-2
ASCPDRGRPGYT
>TRBV2|TRBJ1-5
ASKEAGTGGSQPQH
>TRBV28|TRBJ1-2
ASSSLGGDNYGYT
>TRBV2|TRBJ1-1
ASSESTGSTEAF
>TRBV28|TRBJ2-7
ASSILSRGYEQY
>TRBV5-1|TRBJ1-2
ASSFGATENYGYT
>TRBV9|TRBJ1-3
ASSVELRGPGNTIY
>TRBV7-9|TRBJ2-7
ASSLGLAGYYEQY
>TRBV6-5|TRBJ2-1
ASSFRQGSYNEQF
>TRBV6-1|TRBJ1-5
ASRTGHYNQPQH
>TRBV7-2|TRBJ2-1
ASSLTSGRSNNEQF
>TRBV7-2|TRBJ2-2
ASRYTGGLTGELF
>TRBV19|TRBJ2-7
ASSPISTSGGYEQY
>TRBV29-1|TRBJ1-2
SVQRDYGYT